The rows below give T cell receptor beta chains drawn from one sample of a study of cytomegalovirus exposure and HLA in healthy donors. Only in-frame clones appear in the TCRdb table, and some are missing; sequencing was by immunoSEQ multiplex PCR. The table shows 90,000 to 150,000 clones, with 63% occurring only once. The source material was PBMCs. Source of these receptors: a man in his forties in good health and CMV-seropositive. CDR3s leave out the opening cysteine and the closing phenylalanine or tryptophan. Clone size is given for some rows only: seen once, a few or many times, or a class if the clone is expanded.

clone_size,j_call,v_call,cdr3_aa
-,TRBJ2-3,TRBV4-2,ASSQDRGVGRRNTDTQY
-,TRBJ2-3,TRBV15,ATSRDLGSYSGRGTDTQY
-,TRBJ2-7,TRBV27,ASRSPGGEQY
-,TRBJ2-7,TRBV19,ASSIGTGAHYEQY
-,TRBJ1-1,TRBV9,ASSVVGPTEAF
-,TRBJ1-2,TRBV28,ASSTTTGEWGYT
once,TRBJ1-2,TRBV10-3,ASRDSLNYGYT
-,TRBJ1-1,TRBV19,ASSISRENTEAF
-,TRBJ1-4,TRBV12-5,ASGPPTGGIEKLF
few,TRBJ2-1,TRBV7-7,ASSSGVEQF